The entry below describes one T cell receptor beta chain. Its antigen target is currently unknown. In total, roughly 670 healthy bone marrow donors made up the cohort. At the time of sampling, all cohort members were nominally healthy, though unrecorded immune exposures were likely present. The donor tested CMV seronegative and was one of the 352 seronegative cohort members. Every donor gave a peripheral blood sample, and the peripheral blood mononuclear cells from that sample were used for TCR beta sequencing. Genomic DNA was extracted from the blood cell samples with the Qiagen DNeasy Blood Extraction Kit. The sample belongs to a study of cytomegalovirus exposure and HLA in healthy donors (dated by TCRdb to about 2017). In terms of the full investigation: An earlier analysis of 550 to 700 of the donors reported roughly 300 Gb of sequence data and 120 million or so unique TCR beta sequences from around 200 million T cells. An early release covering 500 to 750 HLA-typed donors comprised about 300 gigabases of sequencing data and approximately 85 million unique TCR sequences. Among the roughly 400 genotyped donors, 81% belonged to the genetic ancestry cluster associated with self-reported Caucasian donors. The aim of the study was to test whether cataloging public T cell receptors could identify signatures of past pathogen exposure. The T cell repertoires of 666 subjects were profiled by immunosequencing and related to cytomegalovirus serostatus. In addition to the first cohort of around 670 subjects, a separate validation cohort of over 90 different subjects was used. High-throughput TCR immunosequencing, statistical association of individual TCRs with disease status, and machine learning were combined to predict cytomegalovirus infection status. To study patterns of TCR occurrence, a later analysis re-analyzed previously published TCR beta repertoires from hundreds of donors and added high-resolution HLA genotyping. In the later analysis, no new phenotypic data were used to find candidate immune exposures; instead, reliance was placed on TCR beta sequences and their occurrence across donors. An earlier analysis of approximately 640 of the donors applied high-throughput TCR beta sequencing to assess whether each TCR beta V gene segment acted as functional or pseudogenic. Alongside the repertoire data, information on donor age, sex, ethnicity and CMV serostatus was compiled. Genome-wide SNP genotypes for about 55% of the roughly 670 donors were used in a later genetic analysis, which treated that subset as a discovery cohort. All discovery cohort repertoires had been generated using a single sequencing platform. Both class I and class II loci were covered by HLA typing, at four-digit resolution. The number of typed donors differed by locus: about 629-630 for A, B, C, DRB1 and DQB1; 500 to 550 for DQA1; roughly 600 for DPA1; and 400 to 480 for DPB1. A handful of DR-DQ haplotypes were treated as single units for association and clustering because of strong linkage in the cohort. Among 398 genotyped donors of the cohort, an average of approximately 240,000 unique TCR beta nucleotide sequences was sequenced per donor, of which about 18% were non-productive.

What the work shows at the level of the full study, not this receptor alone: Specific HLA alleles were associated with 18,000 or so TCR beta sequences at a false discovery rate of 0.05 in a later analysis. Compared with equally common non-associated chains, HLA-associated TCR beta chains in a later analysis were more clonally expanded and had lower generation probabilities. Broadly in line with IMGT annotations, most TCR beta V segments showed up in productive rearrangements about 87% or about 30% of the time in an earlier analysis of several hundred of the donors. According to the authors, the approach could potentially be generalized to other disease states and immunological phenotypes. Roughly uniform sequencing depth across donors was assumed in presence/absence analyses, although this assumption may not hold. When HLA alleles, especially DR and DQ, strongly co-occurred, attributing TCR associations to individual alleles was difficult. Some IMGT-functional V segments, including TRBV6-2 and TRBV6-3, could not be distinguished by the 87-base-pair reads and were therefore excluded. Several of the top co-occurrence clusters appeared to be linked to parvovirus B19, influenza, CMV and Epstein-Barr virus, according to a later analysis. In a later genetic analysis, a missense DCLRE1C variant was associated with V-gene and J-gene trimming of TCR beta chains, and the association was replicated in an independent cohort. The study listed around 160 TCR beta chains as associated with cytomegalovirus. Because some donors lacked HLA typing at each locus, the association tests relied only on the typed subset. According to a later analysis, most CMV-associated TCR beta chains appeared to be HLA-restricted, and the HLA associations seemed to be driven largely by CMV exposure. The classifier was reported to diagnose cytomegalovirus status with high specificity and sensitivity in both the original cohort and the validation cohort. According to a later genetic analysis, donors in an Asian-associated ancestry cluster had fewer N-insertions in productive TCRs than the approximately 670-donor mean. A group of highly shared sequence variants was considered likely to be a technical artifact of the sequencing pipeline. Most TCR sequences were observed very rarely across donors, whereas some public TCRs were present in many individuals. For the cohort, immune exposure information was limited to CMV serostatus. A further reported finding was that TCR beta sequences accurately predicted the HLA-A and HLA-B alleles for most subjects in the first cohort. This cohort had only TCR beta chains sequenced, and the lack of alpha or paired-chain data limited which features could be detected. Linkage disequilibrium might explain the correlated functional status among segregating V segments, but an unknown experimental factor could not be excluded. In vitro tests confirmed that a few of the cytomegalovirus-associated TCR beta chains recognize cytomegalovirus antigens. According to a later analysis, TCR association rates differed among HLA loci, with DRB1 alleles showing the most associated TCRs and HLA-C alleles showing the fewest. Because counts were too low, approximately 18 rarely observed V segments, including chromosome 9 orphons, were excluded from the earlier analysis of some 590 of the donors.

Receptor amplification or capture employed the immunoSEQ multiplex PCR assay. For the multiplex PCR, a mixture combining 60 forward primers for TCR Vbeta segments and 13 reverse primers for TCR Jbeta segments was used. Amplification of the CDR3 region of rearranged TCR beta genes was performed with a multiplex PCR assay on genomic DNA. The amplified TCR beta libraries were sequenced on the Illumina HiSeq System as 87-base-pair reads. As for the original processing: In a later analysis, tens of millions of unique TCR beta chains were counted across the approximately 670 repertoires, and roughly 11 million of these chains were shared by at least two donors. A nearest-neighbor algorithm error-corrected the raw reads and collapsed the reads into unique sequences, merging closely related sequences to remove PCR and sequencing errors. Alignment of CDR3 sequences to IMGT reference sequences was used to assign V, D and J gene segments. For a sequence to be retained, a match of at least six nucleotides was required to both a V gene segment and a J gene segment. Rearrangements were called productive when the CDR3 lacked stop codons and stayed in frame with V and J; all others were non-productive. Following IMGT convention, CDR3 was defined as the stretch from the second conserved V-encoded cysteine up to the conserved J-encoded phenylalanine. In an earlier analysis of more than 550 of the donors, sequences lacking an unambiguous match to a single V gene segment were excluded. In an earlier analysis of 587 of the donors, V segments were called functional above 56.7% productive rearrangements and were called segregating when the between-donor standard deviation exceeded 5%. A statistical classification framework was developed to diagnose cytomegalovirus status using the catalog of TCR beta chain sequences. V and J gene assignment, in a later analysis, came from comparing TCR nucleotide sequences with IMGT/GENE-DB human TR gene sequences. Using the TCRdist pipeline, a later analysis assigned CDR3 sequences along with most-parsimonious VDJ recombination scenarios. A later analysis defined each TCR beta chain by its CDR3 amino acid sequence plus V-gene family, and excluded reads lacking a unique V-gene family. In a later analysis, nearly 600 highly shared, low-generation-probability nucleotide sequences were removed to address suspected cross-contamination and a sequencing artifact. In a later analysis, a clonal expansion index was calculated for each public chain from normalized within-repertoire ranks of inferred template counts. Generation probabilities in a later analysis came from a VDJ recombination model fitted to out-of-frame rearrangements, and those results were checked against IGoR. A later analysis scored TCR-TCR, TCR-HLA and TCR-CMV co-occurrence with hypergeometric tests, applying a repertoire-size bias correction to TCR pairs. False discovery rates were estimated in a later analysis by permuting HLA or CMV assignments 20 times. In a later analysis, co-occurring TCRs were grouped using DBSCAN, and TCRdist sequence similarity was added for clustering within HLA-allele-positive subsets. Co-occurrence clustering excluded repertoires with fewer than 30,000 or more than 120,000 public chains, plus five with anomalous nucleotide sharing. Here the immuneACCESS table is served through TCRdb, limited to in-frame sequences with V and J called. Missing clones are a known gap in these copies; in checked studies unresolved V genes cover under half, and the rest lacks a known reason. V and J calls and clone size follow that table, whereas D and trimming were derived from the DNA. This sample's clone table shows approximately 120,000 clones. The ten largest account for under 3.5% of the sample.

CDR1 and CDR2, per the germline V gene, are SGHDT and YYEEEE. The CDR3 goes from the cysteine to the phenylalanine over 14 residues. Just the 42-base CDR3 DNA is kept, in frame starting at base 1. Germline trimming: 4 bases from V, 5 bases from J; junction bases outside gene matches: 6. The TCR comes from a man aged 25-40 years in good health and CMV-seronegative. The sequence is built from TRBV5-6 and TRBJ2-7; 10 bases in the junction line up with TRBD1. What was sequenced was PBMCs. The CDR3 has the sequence CASSRPGQGNEQYF. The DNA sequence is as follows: TGTGCCAGCAGCCGACCGGGACAGGGGAACGAGCAGTACTTC.